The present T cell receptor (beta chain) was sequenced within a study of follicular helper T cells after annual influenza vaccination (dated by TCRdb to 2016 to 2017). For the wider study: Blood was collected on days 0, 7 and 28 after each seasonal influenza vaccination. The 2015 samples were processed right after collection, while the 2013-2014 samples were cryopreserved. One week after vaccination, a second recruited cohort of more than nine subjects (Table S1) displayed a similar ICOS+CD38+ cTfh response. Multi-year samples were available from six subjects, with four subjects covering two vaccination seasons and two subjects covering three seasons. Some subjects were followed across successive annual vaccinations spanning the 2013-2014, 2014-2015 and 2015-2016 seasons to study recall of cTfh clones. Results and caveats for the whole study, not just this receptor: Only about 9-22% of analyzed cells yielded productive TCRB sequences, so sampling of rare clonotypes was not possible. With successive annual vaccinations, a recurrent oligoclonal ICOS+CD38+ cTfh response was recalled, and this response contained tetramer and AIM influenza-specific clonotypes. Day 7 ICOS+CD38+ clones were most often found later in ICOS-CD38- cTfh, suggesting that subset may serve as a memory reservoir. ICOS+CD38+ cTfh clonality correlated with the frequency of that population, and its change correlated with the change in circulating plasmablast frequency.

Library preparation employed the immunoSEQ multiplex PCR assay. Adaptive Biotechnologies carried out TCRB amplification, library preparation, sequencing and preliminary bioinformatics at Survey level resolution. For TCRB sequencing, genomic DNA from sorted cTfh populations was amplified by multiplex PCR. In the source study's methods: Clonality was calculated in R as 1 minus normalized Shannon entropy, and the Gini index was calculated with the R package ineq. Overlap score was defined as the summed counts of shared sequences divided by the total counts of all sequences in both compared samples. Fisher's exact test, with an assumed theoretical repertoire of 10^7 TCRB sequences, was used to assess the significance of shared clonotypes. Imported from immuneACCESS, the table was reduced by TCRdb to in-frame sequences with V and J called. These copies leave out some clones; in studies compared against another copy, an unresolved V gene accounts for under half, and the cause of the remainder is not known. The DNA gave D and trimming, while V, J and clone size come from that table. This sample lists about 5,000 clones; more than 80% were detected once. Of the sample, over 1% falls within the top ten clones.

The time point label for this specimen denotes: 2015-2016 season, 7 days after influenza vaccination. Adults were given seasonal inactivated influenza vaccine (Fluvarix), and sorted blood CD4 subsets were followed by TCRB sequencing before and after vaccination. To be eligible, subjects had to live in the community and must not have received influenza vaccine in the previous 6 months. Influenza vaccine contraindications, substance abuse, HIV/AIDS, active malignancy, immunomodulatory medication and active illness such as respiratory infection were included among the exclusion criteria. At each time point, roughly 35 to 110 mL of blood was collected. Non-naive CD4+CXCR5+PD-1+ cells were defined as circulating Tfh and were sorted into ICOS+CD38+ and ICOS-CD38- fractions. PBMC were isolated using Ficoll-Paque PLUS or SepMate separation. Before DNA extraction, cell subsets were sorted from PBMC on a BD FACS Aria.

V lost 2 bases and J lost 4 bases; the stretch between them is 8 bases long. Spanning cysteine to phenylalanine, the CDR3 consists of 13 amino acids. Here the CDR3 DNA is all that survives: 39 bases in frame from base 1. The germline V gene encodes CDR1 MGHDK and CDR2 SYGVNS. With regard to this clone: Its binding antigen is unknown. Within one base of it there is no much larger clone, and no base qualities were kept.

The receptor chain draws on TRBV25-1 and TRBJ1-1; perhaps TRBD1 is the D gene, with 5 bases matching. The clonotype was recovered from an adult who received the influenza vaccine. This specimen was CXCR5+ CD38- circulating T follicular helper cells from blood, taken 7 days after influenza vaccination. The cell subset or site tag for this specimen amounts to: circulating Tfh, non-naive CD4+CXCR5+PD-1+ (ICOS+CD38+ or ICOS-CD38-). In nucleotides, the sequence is TGTGCCAGCAGTGAACAGGGTACCACTGAAGCTTTCTTT. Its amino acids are CASSEQGTTEAFF.